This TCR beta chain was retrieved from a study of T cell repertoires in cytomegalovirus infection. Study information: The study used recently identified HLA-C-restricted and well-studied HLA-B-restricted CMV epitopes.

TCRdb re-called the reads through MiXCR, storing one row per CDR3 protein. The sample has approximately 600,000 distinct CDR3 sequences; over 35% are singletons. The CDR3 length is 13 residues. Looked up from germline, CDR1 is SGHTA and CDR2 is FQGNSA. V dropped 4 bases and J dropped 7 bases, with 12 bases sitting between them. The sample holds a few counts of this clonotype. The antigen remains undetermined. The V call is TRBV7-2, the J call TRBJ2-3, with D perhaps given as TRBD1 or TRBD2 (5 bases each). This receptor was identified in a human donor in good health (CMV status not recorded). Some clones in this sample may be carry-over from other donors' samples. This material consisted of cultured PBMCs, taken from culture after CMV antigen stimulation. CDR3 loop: CASSSRDGNTQYF. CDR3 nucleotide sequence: TGTGCCAGCAGCTCCAGGGACGGGAATACGCAGTATTTT.